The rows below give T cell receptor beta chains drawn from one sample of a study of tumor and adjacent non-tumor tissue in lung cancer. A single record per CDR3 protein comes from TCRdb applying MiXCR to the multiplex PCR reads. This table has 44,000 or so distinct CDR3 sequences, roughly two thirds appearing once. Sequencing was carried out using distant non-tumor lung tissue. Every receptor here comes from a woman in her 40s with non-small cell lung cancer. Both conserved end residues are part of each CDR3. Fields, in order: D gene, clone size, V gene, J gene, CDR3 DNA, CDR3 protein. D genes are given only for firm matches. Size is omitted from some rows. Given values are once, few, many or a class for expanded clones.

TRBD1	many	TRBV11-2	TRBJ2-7	TGTGCCAGCGGCTTAGATCAGGGGGCCCCCTACGAGAAGTACTTC	CASGLDQGAPYEKYF
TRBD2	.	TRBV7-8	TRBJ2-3	TGTGCCAGCAGCCTTTACGGTCTAGCGGCGGAGATGGATACGCAGTATTTT	CASSLYGLAAEMDTQYF
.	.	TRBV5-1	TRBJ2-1	TGCACCAGCAGATATAGAGACACAACTAACAATGAGCAGTTCTTC	CTSRYRDTTNNEQFF
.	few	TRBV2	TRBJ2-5	TGTGCCAGCCGTCATAACGGGGGGACAGGCGACAGAGACTTC	CASRHNGGTGDRDF
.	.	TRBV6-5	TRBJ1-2	TGTGCCAGCAGTTACTCGGGCGCCGCCCCCATCTATGGCTACACCTTC	CASSYSGAAPIYGYTF
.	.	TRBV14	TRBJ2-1	TGTGCCAGCATCCAGGGAGGACGGAGGGGGAGCTCCTACGATGAGCAGTTCTTC	CASIQGGRRGSSYDEQFF
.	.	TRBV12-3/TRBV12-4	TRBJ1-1	TGTGCCAGCCCCCCAGACCCGAACACTGATGCTTTCTTT	CASPPDPNTDAFF
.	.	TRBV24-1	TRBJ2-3	TGTGTCACTAGTGATTACACGACAGATACGCAGTATTTT	CVTSDYTTDTQYF
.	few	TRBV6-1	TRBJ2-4	TGTGCCAGCAGTGAAGCGCTTCAGGGATGGGAAGCCAAAAACATTCAGTACTTC	CASSEALQGWEAKNIQYF
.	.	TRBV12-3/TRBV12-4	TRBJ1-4	TGTGCCAGCAGTTTAAGGGTAAAACTATTTTTT	CASSLRVKLFF
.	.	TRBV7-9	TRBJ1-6	TGTGCCAGCAACTTAACGGGGGATAATTCACCCCTCCACTTT	CASNLTGDNSPLHF
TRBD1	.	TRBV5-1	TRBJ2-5	TGCGCCAGCAGAAGATTCCCAAGGACCCTAGACCGAGATACTGGTGCAGGGGGCGGGGCCCAGTACTTC	CASRRFPRTLDRDTGAGGGAQYF
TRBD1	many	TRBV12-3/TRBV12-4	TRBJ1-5	TGTGCCAGCAGTAAACAGGGGGCTTTGCCCCAGCATTTT	CASSKQGALPQHF
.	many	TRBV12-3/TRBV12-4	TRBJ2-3	TGTGCCAGCAGTTTAATTTCAACGCAGTATTTT	CASSLISTQYF
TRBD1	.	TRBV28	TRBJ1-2	TGTGCCAGCAGTTCCTTCAATGACAGGGCGGATGGCTACACCTTC	CASSSFNDRADGYTF
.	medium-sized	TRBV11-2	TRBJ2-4	TGTGCCAGCAGCTCCTTGACCGATTATCTGAGCGCCAAAAACATTCAGTACTTC	CASSSLTDYLSAKNIQYF
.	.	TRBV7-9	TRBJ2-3	TGTGCCAGCAGCTTAGGGCGGTATCGTAGCACAGATACGCAGTATTTT	CASSLGRYRSTDTQYF
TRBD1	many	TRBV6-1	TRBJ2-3	TGTGCCAGCACCCCAGACAGGGGGCGCACAGATACGCAGTATTTT	CASTPDRGRTDTQYF
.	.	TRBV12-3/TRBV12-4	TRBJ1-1	TGTGCCGGCAGCCCACCTCCGGGGGGCGGTGGGACTGAAGCTTTCTTT	CAGSPPPGGGGTEAFF
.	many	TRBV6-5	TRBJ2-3	TGTGCCAGCAGAGACCCCGGACACCGGGATACGCAGTATTTT	CASRDPGHRDTQYF
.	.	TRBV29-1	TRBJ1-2	TGCAGCGTTGGCCGTCAGGGGAACTATGGCTACACCTTC	CSVGRQGNYGYTF
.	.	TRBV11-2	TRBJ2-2	TGTGCCTGCAGCACCCTACAGGGATCCAACACCGGGGAGCTGTTTTTT	CACSTLQGSNTGELFF
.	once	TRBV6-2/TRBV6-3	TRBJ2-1	TGTACCAGCAGCTCTTATGGGGCGGGATACGTCAATGAGCAGTTCTTC	CTSSSYGAGYVNEQFF
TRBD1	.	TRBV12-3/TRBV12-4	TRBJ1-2	TGTGCCAGCATTTGGTCGGGACAGTGCTATGGCTACACCTTC	CASIWSGQCYGYTF
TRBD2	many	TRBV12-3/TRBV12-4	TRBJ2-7	TGTGCCAGCAGGGTAGCGGGGGTGCCAGGGCAGTACTTC	CASRVAGVPGQYF
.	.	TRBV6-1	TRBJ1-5	TGCGCCAGCAGTGAAGCACCTGGTGACAATCAGTCCCAGCATTTT	CASSEAPGDNQSQHF
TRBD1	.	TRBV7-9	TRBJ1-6	TGTGCCAGCGCCGGGACAGGAAATTCACCCCTCCGCTTT	CASAGTGNSPLRF
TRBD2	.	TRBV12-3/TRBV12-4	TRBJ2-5	TGCGCCAGCAGGCGAGATGAAAGGGGAGGGCAAGAGACCCAGTACTTC	CASRRDERGGQETQYF
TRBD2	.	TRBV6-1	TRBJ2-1	TGTGCCAGCAGAATAGCGGGGGGTAGGACGTGTGAGCAGTTCTTC	CASRIAGGRTCEQFF
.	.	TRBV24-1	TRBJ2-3	TGTGCCACCAGTGATCCCCTCCATCAGATTTCGAGCACAGATACGCAGTATTTT	CATSDPLHQISSTDTQYF
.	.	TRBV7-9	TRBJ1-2	TGTGCCAGCAGCGACGGGGCACTTATCTATGGCTACACCTTC	CASSDGALIYGYTF
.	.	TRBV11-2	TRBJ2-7	TGCGCCAGCGGCTTAGAATTACAGGGTTCTCATGAGCAGTACTTC	CASGLELQGSHEQYF
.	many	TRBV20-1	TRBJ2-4	TGCAGTGCTAGAGATCAGGGGGGCGCGATGGGAAACATTCAGTACTTC	CSARDQGGAMGNIQYF
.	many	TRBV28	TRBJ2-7	TGTGCCACGTTAACGGGGGTGCCTACCTACGAGCAGTACTTC	CATLTGVPTYEQYF
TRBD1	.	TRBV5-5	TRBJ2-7	TGTGCCAGCAGGCCCGGGACAGACTCCTACAAGCAGTACTTT	CASRPGTDSYKQYF
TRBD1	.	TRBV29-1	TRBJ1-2	TGCAGCATGGACGACGGGACAGAGTTGGGCGGCTACACATTC	CSMDDGTELGGYTF
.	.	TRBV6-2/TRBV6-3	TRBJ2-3	TGTGCCAGCAGTTACAAGACAGGAGATACGCAGTATTTT	CASSYKTGDTQYF